These 15 T cell receptor beta chains originate from one sample sequenced in a study of cytomegalovirus exposure and HLA in healthy donors. PCR used 60 Vbeta primers and 13 Jbeta primers. Generated by immunoSEQ multiplex PCR, the TCRdb table keeps only in-frame clones and is missing some. The data show a few hundred thousand clones, about four fifths seen once. The specimen sequenced was PBMCs. The receptors originated from a woman in her 40s in good health and CMV-seropositive.

The chain combines TRBV6-5 with TRBJ2-7; D possibly corresponds to TRBD1 (6 bases). The V gene's germline CDR1 is MNHEY and CDR2 SVGAGI. The CDR3 consists of 15 residues. V lost 0 bases and J lost 3, with 12 bases in between. The CDR3 here is CASSYSGAGVYEQYF. CDR3 nucleotide sequence: TGTGCCAGCAGTTACTCCGGGGCAGGGGTCTACGAGCAGTACTTC.

The chain is built from TRBV7-9 and TRBJ2-2, with 14 bases matching TRBD2. V lost 4 bases, J lost 6 bases, and 4 bases stayed unmatched. The germline CDR1 and CDR2 sequences are SEHNR and FQNEAQ (reference sequence). This CDR3 contains 16 residues. The CDR3: CASSSRLAGGSGELFF. CDR3 DNA sequence: TGTGCCAGCAGCTCACGACTAGCGGGAGGGTCCGGGGAGCTGTTTTTT. The full variable domain, with the rest looked up from reference TRBV7-9 and TRBJ2-2, is DTGVSQNPRHKITKRGQNVTFRCDPISEHNRLYWYRQTLGQGPEFLTYFQNEAQLEKSRLLSDRFSAERPKGSFSTLEIQRTEQGDSAMYLCASSSRLAGGSGELFFGEGSRLTVL.

This clone was detected a few times. The chain employs TRBV6-5 and TRBJ1-4, with D possibly being TRBD1 (5 bases). CDR3 length: 15 residues. CDR1 and CDR2 from the germline V gene are MNHEY and SVGAGI. The V end lost 8 bases, the J end lost 3 bases, and 16 bases lay between the germline ends. The CDR3 region has the DNA TGTGCCAGCCGCCCGGGGGGTTTACCTAATGAAAAACTGTTTTTT. This translates into CASRPGGLPNEKLFF.

This chain connects TRBV7-9 to TRBJ2-7, with TRBD1 matching over 7 bases. V shed 3 bases, J shed 4 bases, and the junction held 9 bases outside the gene matches. Per the germline V gene, CDR1 is SEHNR and CDR2 is FQNEAQ (reference sequence). The CDR3 is made up of 15 amino acids. Written as DNA, the CDR3 is TGTGCCAGCAGCTTCCTCATAGGGGGCCCGTACGAGCAGTACTTC. Protein product: CASSFLIGGPYEQYF.

The chain uses TRBV11-2 and TRBJ2-5; 10 bases are shared with TRBD2. This CDR3 is built from 17 residues. Germline V gives CDR1 SGHAT, CDR2 FQNNGV. V trimming: 0 bases; J trimming: 1 base; junction bases outside the gene matches: 5. CDR3 sequence reads: CASSLDRRLAGQETQYF. CDR3 bases: TGTGCCAGCAGCTTAGATAGGAGACTAGCGGGCCAAGAGACCCAGTACTTC.

The rearrangement joins TRBV28 to TRBJ2-3; 7 nucleotides align to TRBD2. CDR1 is MDHEN and CDR2 is SYDVKM in the germline V gene. This CDR3 is 14 amino acids long. J was trimmed by 5 bases and V by 2 bases; bases with no gene match: 4. The CDR3 nucleotides are TGTGCCAGCAGTTTAAGGGCTAGCGGAGATACGCAGTATTTT. Translating it yields CASSLRASGDTQYF.

The V call is TRBV7-3, the J call TRBJ2-6, with D tentatively TRBD1 (6 bases). The CDR3 length is 18 residues. Germline lookup yields CDR1 SGHTA and CDR2 FQGTGA. The V end was cut by 5 bases, the J end by 0 bases, with 17 bases between. CDR3 residues: CASSPTAGTLSGANVLTF. For the CDR3, the DNA is TGTGCCAGCAGCCCAACCGCCGGGACACTCTCTGGGGCCAACGTCCTGACTTTC.

This chain connects TRBV14 to TRBJ1-2, with 8 bases matching TRBD1. CDR1 is SGHDN, CDR2 FVKESK, per germline. The CDR3 runs to 15 residues. J was trimmed by 4 bases and V by 2 bases; bases with no gene match: 6. The CDR3 spells CASSQSNRGIYGYTF. For the CDR3, the DNA is TGTGCCAGCAGCCAAAGTAACAGGGGGATCTATGGCTACACCTTC.

The chain joins TRBV7-9 to TRBJ2-3; 9 nucleotides line up with TRBD2. The CDR3 runs 16 residues. The germline V gene has CDR1 SEHNR and CDR2 FQNEAQ (reference sequence). The junction had 7 bases not matched to a gene; V was cut back by 4 bases and J by 2 bases. As DNA, the CDR3 is TGTGCCAGCAGCTCAGACGCTAGCGGGATCACAGATACGCAGTATTTT. Translation gives CASSSDASGITDTQYF.

The genes are TRBV19 and TRBJ1-2; 8 positions agree with TRBD1. The CDR3 has 15 residues. J lost 4 bases, V lost 6 bases, and 10 bases had no gene match. Germline CDR1 reads LNHDA; CDR2 reads SQIVND (reference sequence). CDR3 loop: CASSPPPGGPYGYTF. DNA for the CDR3: TGTGCCAGTAGCCCGCCCCCAGGGGGCCCCTATGGCTACACCTTC.

This clone was detected only a few times. The chain couples TRBV23-1 to TRBJ2-7; a possible D gene is TRBD1 (5 bases). TRBV23-1 is treated as an ORF (open reading frame) with a function not yet certain. V shed 0 bases and J shed 7 bases, with 10 bases lying between them. This CDR3 is 13 amino acids long. Written as DNA, the CDR3 is TGCGCCAGCAGTCAATCGACAGTCCGGGAGCAGTACTTC. Translation: CASSQSTVREQYF.

The chain links TRBV5-4 to TRBJ2-1; TRBD2 matches 9 bases. Trimming cost V 4 bases and J 9 bases; bases outside gene matches: 5. The CDR3 length is 13 residues. Germline CDR1 and CDR2: SGHNT and YYREEE (reference sequence). CDR3 residues: CASSGTSSGEQFF. The CDR3 DNA reads as TGTGCCAGCAGCGGGACTAGCTCGGGTGAGCAGTTCTTC. Drawing the rest from reference TRBV5-4 and TRBJ2-1, the complete variable domain is ETGVTQSPTHLIKTRGQQVTLRCSSQSGHNTVSWYQQALGQGPQFIFQYYREEENGRGNFPPRFSGLQFPNYSSELNVNALELDDSALYLCASSGTSSGEQFFGPGTRLTVL.

J is TRBJ2-1 and V is TRBV7-2; D is perhaps TRBD2 (5 bases). This CDR3 comprises 17 residues. Between the trimmed V and J ends, which lost 1 base and 0 bases, there was a span of 13 bases. Germline V CDR1 and CDR2: SGHTA, FQGNSA. The CDR3 protein is CASSLGGSGSSYNEQFF. As DNA, the CDR3 is TGTGCCAGCAGCTTAGGGGGAAGCGGTAGCTCCTACAATGAGCAGTTCTTC.

The chain recombines TRBV5-5 with TRBJ2-3, with D hard to call. Germline values: CDR1 SGHKS, CDR2 YYEKEE (reference sequence). This CDR3 has 11 residues. V lost 4 bases and J lost 5, with 5 bases in between. The CDR3 nucleotides are TGTGCCAGCAGCCCCAGAGATACGCAGTATTTT. It translates to CASSPRDTQYF.

This clone was observed once. The rearrangement uses TRBV30 and TRBJ2-7; 11 bases line up with TRBD2. Germline V gene data show CDR1 as GTSNPN and CDR2 as SVGIG (reference sequence). After removal of 4 bases from V and 4 bases from J, the junction contained 0 bases not matched to a gene. The CDR3 sequence is 12 residues long. DNA for the CDR3: TGTGCCTGGACTAGCGGGAGGTACGAGCAGTACTTC. This encodes CAWTSGRYEQYF.